The sequence of this TCR beta chain was determined in a study of blood T cells in healthy people across ages. Overall study: Capturing about one barcoded beta molecule per two T cells was achieved by template switching.

The V and J ends lost 3 bases and 4 bases respectively, with 10 bases between them. CDR1 is ENHRY and CDR2 is SYGVKD in the germline V gene. The CDR3 covers 14 residues. A second PCR, run for about 6 to 12 cycles, used a sample-barcoded 5' primer plus a J-beta primer mix. Unique molecular identifiers of 12 random nucleotides labeled each cDNA. TCRdb passed the 5' RACE reads through MiXCR, listing each CDR3 protein once. The sample includes around 650,000 distinct CDR3 sequences, around 32% seen only once; the top ten take 15%. As to this clonotype: The antigen remains undetermined.

Study-level results: Considered underestimates were the diversity estimates obtained from one million T cells.

The chain links TRBV10-3 to TRBJ1-5; D remains ambiguous. The material sequenced was blood. The TCR comes from an elderly woman in good health. The CDR3 DNA sequence: TGTGCCATCAGTGATTTGGCAGAGAATCAGCCCCAGCATTTT. Encoded protein: CAISDLAENQPQHF.